This T cell receptor beta chain is drawn from a study of blood T cell repertoires in COVID-19. The overall study: Samples came from the United States, Italy and Spain, spanning acute and convalescent COVID-19.

Germline CDR1 and CDR2: SQVTM and ANQGSEA. The CDR3 spans 12 residues. V shed 6 bases and J 5 bases; nucleotides not matched to a gene: 6. As originally analysed: Reference gene primers were amplified, and this amplification served to estimate nucleated cell counts. Sequenced by immunoSEQ multiplex PCR; TCRdb stores in-frame clones only, minus some. V, J and clone size reflect that table, while D and trimming were determined from the DNA. The sample records approximately 170,000 clones, 70% to 90% being singletons. The rearrangement uses TRBV29-1 and TRBJ2-7, with 8 bases aligning to TRBD1. The sequence was collected from a man between 50 and 59 years old who had recovered from COVID-19. Input material: peripheral blood. The DNA for the CDR3 is TGCAGCGTAGGGACAGGCGGGGACGAGCAGTACTTC. Translating it yields CSVGTGGDEQYF.